The following is a T cell receptor (beta chain) sequence with its context. The CDR3 has 15 residues. The V segment lost 5 bases and the J segment 7 bases; nucleotides outside the gene matches: 9. Germline V lookup: CDR1 MNHNY, CDR2 SVGAGI (reference sequence). TCRdb reanalysed the 5' RACE reads using MiXCR and keeps one entry per CDR3 protein. This table holds about 6,400 distinct CDR3 sequences, approximately 59% found once. The memory fraction was CD4+CD45RO+CD25- cells. J is TRBJ2-1 and V is TRBV6-6, with 9 bases lining up with TRBD2. Sequenced: tumor-infiltrating memory CD4+ T cells sorted from the breast tumor. The subset denotes: memory CD4+ T cells, CD4+CD45RO+CD25-. The TCR sequence derives from a female donor with breast cancer. Written as DNA, the CDR3 is TGTGCCAGCAGTGGAGCGGGAGGTGTGAGGAATGAGCAGTTCTTC. Its protein is CASSGAGGVRNEQFF.